The entry that follows covers one TCR beta chain sequence. Germline lookup yields CDR1 MNHEY and CDR2 SVGAGI. The CDR3 has 15 residues. The trim removed 6 bases at V and 8 bases at J, leaving 15 bases unmatched. Produced via immunoSEQ multiplex PCR; TCRdb's table is partial and in-frame only. The repertoire holds 110,000 or so clones, with about 80% as singletons. The data were obtained in a study of blood T cell repertoires in COVID-19. The chain joins TRBV6-5 to TRBJ1-2, with TRBD1 matching over 7 bases. The material sequenced was peripheral blood. The receptor was isolated from a woman aged 40 to 55 with acute or convalescent COVID-19. The CDR3 reads CASSRQGSLPSGYTF. CDR3 nucleotides: TGTGCCAGCAGCAGACAGGGCTCTCTTCCTTCAGGCTACACCTTC.